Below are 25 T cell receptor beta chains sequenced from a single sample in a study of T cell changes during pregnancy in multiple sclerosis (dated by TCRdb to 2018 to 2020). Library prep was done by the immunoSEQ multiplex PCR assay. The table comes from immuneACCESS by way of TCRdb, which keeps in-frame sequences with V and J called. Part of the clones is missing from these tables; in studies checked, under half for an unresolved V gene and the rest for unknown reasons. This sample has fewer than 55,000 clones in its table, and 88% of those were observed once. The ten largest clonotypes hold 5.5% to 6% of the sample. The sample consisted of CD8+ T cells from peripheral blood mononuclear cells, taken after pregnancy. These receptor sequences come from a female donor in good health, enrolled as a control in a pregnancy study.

CDR3 region: CASSLAQRSSYNEQFF. The DNA of the CDR3 is TGTGCCAGCAGCTTAGCCCAGCGGAGCTCCTACAATGAGCAGTTCTTC. The V gene is TRBV7-9, the J gene TRBJ2-1; maybe TRBD2 (5 bases). V lost 0 bases and J lost 0, with 9 bases in between. CDR1 and CDR2 from the germline V gene are SEHNR and FQNEAQ (reference sequence). This CDR3 is 16 amino acids long.

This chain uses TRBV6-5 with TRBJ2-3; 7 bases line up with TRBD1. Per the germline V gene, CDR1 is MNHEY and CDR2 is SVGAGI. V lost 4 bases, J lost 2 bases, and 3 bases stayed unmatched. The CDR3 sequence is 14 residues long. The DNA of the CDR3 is TGTGCCAGCAGTTTACAGGGGTTCACAGATACGCAGTATTTT. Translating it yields CASSLQGFTDTQYF.

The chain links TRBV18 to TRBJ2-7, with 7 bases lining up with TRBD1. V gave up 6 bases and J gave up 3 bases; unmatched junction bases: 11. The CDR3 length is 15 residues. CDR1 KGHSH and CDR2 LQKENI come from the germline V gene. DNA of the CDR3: TGTGCCAGCTCGCATGACAGGGAAACTGGCTACGAGCAGTACTTC. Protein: CASSHDRETGYEQYF.

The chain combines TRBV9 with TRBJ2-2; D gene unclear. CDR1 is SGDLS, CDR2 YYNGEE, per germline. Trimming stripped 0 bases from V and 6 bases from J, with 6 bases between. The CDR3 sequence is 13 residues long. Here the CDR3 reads CASSVGSSGELFF. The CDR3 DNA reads TGTGCCAGCAGCGTAGGTTCCTCCGGGGAGCTGTTTTTT.

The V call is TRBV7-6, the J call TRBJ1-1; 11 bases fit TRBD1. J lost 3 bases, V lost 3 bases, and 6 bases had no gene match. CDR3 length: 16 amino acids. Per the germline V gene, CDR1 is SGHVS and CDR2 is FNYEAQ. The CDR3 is CASSLRDRGIYTEAFF. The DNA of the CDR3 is TGTGCCAGCAGCTTGAGGGACAGGGGGATCTACACTGAAGCTTTCTTT.

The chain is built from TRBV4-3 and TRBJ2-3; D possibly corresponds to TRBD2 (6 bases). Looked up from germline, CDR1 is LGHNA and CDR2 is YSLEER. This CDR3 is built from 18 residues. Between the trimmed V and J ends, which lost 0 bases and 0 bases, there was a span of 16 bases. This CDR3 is CASSQDRGVAGSTDTQYF. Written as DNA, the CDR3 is TGCGCCAGCAGCCAAGATAGGGGAGTCGCGGGGAGCACAGATACGCAGTATTTT.

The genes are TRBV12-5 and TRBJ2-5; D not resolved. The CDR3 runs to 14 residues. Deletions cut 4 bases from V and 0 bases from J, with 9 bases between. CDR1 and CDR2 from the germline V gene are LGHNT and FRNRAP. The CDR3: CASGSDWYQETQYF. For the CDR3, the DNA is TGTGCTAGTGGTTCCGACTGGTACCAAGAGACCCAGTACTTC.

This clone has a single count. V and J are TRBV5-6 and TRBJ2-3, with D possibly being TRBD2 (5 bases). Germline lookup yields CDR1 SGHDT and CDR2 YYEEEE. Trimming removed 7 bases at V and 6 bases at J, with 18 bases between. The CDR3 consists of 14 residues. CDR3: CASAIGRWEDTQYF. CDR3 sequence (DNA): TGTGCCAGCGCCATAGGGCGGTGGGAGGATACGCAGTATTTT.

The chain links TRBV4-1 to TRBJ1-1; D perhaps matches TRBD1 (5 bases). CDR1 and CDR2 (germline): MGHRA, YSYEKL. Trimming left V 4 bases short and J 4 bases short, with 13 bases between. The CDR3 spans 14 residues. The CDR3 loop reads CASSLYGGGTEAFF. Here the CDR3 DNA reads TGCGCCAGCAGCCTGTACGGGGGGGGCACTGAAGCTTTCTTT.

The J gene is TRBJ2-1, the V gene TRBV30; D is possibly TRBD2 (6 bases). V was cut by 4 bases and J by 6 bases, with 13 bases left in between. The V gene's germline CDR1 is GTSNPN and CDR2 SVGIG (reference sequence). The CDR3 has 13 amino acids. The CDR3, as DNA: TGTGCCTGGAATCCCGGAGGGCCCAATGAGCAGTTCTTC. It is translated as CAWNPGGPNEQFF. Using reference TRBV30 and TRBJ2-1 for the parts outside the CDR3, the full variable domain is SQTIHQWPATLVQPVGSPLSLECTVEGTSNPNLYWYRQAAGRGLQLLFYSVGIGQISSEVPQNLSASRPQDRQFILSSKKLLLSDSGFYLCAWNPGGPNEQFFGPGTRLTVL.

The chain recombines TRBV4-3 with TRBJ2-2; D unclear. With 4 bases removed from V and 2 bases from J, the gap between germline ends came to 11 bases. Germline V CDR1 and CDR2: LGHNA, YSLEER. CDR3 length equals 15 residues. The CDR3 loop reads CASSLGSSNTGELFF. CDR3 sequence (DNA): TGCGCCAGCAGCCTCGGGTCGAGCAACACCGGGGAGCTGTTTTTT.

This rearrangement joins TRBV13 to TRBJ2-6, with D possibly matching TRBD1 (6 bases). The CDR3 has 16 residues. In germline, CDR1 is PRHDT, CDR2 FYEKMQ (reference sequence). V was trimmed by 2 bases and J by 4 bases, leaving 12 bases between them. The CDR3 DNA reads TGTGCCAGCAGCTTAATATCAGGGGACGGGGCCAACGTCCTGACTTTC. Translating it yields CASSLISGDGANVLTF.

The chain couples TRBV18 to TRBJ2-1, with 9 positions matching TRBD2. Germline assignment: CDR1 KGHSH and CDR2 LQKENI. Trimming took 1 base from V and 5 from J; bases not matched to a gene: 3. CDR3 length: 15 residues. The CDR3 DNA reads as TGTGCCAGCTCACCACGCGGGGGGGGGAACAATGAGCAGTTCTTC. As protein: CASSPRGGGNNEQFF.

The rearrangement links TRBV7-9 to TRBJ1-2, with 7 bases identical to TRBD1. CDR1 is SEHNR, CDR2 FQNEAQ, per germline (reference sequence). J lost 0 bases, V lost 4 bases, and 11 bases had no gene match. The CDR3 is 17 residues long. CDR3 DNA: TGTGCCAGCAGCTCCCAGGACAGGCGACCCGCTAACTATGGCTACACCTTC. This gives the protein CASSSQDRRPANYGYTF.

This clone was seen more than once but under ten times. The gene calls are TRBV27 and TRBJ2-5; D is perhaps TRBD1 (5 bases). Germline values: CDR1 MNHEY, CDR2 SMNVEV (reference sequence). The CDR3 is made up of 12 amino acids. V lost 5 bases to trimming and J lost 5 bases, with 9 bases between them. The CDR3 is CASSPGMETQYF. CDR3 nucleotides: TGTGCCAGCAGTCCAGGGATGGAGACCCAGTACTTC.

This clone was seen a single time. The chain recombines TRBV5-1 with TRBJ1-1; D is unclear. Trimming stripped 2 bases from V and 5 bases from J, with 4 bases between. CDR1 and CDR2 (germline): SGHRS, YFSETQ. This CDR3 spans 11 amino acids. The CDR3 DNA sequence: TGCGCCAGCAGCTTCGGTACTGAAGCTTTCTTT. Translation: CASSFGTEAFF.

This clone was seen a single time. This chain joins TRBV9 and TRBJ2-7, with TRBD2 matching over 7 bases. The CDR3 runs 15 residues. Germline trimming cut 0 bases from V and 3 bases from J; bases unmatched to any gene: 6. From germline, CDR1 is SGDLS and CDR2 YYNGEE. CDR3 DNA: TGTGCCAGCAGCGTAGAGGATTCGGGGGGCTACGAGCAGTACTTC. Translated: CASSVEDSGGYEQYF.

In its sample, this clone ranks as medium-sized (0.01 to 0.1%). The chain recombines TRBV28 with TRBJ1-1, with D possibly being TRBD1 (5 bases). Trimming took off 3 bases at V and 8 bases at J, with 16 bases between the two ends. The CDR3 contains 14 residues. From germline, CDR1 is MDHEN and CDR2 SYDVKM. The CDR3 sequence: CASSLDTYRIEAFF. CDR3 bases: TGTGCCAGCAGTTTGGACACTTACAGGATCGAAGCTTTCTTT.

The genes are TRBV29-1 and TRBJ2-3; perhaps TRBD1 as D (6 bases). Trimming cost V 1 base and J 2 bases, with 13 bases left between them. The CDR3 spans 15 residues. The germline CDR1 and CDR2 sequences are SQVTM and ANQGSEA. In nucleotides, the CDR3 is TGCAGCGTTGAAGGCGGACAGCAAAACACAGATACGCAGTATTTT. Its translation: CSVEGGQQNTDTQYF.

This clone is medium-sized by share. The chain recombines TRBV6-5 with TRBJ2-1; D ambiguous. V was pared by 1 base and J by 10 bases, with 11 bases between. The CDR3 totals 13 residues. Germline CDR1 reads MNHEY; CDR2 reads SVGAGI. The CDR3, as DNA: TGTGCCAGCAGTTACTTTCGCGGTTCGGAGCAGTTCTTC. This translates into CASSYFRGSEQFF.

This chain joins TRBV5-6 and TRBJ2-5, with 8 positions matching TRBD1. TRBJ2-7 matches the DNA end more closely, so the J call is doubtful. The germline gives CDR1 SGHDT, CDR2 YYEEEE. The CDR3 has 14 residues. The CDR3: CASSARQGSHEQYF. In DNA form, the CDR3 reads TGTGCCAGCAGCGCGAGACAGGGGTCCCACGAGCAGTACTTC.

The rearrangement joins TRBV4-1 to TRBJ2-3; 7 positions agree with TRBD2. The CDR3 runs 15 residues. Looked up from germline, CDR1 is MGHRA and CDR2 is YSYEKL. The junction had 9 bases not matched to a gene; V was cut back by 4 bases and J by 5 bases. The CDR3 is CASSRLDRGVDTQYF. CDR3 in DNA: TGCGCCAGCAGCCGACTCGATCGGGGGGTAGATACGCAGTATTTT.

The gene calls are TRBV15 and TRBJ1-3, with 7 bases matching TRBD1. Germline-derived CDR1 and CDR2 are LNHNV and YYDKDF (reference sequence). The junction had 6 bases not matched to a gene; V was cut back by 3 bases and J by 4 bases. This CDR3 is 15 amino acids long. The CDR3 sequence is CATSSARGSGNTIYF. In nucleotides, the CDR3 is TGTGCCACCAGCAGTGCCAGGGGGTCCGGAAACACCATATATTTT.

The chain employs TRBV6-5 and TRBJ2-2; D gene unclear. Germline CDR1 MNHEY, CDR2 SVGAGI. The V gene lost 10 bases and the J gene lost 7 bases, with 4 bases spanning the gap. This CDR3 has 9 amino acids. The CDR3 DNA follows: TGTGCCATTTACGGGGAGCTGTTTTTT. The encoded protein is CAIYGELFF.

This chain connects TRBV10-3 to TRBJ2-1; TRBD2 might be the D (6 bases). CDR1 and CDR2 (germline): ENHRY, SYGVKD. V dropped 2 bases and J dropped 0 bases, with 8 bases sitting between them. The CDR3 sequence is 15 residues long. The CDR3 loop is CAISETGSSYNEQFF. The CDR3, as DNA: TGTGCCATCAGTGAGACCGGGAGCTCCTACAATGAGCAGTTCTTC.